What follows are 11 T cell receptor beta chains derived from one specimen sequenced in a study of blood T cell repertoires in COVID-19. Profiling relied on immunoSEQ multiplex PCR, and the TCRdb table lists in-frame clones only, not all of them. Of around 220,000 clones listed, roughly 87% were seen once; the top ten hold nearly 6.5%. Source material: PBMCs or T cells enriched from blood (not recorded which). Receptors were obtained from a woman aged 30 to 39 with acute COVID-19.

This chain links TRBV28 with TRBJ2-7; possible D gene TRBD2, 5 bases. The V gene's germline CDR1 is MDHEN and CDR2 SYDVKM. The CDR3 loop spans 15 amino acids. V lost 6 bases and J lost 0, with 15 bases in between. The CDR3: CASSPRLRVSYEQYF. The CDR3 DNA reads as TGTGCCAGCAGCCCCCGACTGCGGGTCTCCTACGAGCAGTACTTC.

The table lists this clone with a count of one. The chain couples TRBV18 to TRBJ1-1, with 10 positions matching TRBD1. The CDR3 spans 13 residues. The V segment lost 6 bases and the J segment 8 bases; nucleotides outside the gene matches: 6. Per germline, CDR1 KGHSH and CDR2 LQKENI. CDR3 loop: CASSPRDRGEAFF. The CDR3 nucleotides read TGTGCCAGCTCGCCCCGGGACAGGGGCGAAGCTTTCTTT.

A few counts support this clone. The V call is TRBV27, the J call TRBJ1-6; D unclear. Germline V lookup: CDR1 MNHEY, CDR2 SMNVEV (reference sequence). Trimming shortened V by 4 bases and J by 4 bases, and 5 bases separated the two germline ends. The CDR3 totals 13 residues. Written as DNA, the CDR3 is TGTGCCAGCAGTTCAGATTATAATTCACCCCTCCACTTT. Its protein is CASSSDYNSPLHF.

This sequence joins TRBV30 and TRBJ1-3; 7 nucleotides match TRBD1. Trimming removed 3 bases from V and 0 bases from J; junction bases left unmatched: 14. CDR3 length: 18 residues. Germline CDR1 reads GTSNPN; CDR2 reads SVGIG (reference sequence). The CDR3 spells CAWSSDRVSLNSGNTIYF. CDR3 DNA: TGTGCCTGGAGCTCCGACAGGGTCTCCCTGAACTCTGGAAACACCATATATTTT.

CDR3 coding DNA: TGTGCCAGCAGTCTTAGCGGGAGTTCGTCCTACGAGCAGTACTTC. It codes for CASSLSGSSSYEQYF. V usage is TRBV7-3 and J usage is TRBJ2-7; 9 bases are a match to TRBD2. CDR1 SGHTA and CDR2 FQGTGA come from the germline V gene. V lost 6 bases, J lost 1 base, and 7 bases stayed unmatched. The CDR3 runs to 15 residues.

This chain connects TRBV28 to TRBJ1-2; tentative D call: TRBD1 (5 bases). This CDR3 is 15 amino acids long. Germline V gene sequence: CDR1 MDHEN, CDR2 SYDVKM. V was shortened by 5 bases and J by 2 bases, with 15 bases between the two germline ends. CDR3 sequence (DNA): TGTGCCAGCAGTCCCTACCTGACAGAGAACTATGGCTACACCTTC. Translating it yields CASSPYLTENYGYTF.

This clone was seen a single time. The rearrangement links TRBV7-2 to TRBJ2-3; TRBD2 agrees at 10 bases. There are 15 residues in the CDR3. Trimming cost V 3 bases and J 4 bases; bases outside gene matches: 4. CDR1 is SGHTA, CDR2 FQGNSA, per germline. The CDR3 DNA reads TGTGCCAGCAGCTTGCTAGCGGGAGCGGCAGATACGCAGTATTTT. Amino acid sequence: CASSLLAGAADTQYF.

The rearrangement uses TRBV6-5 and TRBJ2-5; 10 bases are a match to TRBD2. CDR1 and CDR2 (germline): MNHEY, SVGAGI. The CDR3 covers 15 residues. V dropped 2 bases and J dropped 2; count of bases not matched to a gene: 2. In nucleotides, the CDR3 is TGTGCCAGCAGTTACCATAGCGGGGGGCAAGAGACCCAGTACTTC. This gives the protein CASSYHSGGQETQYF.

V gene TRBV19 combines with J gene TRBJ1-2; D may be TRBD1 (6 bases). CDR1 and CDR2 from the germline V gene are LNHDA and SQIVND (reference sequence). The CDR3 runs 13 residues. Trimming took off 5 bases at V and 6 bases at J, with 13 bases between the two ends. CDR3 amino acids: CASSPGTRNGYTF. In nucleotides, the CDR3 is TGTGCCAGTAGTCCTGGGACAAGAAATGGCTACACCTTC.

CDR3 amino acids: CASGPSVISGNTIYF. As DNA, the CDR3 is TGTGCTAGTGGTCCTTCAGTCATCTCTGGAAACACCATATATTTT. V is TRBV12-5 and J is TRBJ1-3; D gene ambiguous. The germline V and J ends were trimmed by 5 bases and 0 bases, with 11 bases remaining between them. Germline CDR1 is LGHNT and CDR2 is FRNRAP. CDR3 size: 15 residues.

In regard to this clone: The junction does not match germline at one end; this may be a read error. The chain has TRBV28 and TRBJ1-2; tentatively, D is TRBD1 (6 bases). Germline-derived CDR1 and CDR2 are MDHEN and SYDVKM. This CDR3 is built from 12 residues. The CDR3 loop is CASSYRTVGLGF. The CDR3 DNA reads TGTGCCAGCAGTTACAGGACAGTAGGACTTGGCTTC.